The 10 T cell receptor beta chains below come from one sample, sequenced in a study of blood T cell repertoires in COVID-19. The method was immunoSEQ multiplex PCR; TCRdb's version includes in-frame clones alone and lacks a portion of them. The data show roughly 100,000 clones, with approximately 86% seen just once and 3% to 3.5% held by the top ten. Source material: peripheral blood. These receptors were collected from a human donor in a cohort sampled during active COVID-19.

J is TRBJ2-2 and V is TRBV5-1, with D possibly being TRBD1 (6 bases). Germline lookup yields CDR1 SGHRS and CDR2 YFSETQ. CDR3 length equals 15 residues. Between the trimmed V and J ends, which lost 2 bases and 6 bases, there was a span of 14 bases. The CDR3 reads CASSLTGPRAGELFF. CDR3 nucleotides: TGCGCCAGCAGCTTAACAGGGCCCCGAGCCGGGGAGCTGTTTTTT. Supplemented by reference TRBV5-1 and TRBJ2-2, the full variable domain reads KAGVTQTPRYLIKTRGQQVTLSCSPISGHRSVSWYQQTPGQGLQFLFEYFSETQRNKGNFPGRFSGRQFSNSRSEMNVSTLELGDSALYLCASSLTGPRAGELFFGEGSRLTVL.

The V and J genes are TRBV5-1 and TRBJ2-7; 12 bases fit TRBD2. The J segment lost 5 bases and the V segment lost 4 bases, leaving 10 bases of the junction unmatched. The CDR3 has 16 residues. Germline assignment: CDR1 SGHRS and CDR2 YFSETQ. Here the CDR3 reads CASSPGRLAGEDEQYF. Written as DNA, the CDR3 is TGCGCCAGCAGCCCCGGCCGACTAGCGGGAGAAGACGAGCAGTACTTC.

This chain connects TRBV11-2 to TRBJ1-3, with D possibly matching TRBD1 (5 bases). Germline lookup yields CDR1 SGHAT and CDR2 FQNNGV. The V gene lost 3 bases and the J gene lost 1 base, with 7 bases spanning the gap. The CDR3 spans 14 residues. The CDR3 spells CASSFGGSGNTIYF. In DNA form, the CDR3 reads TGTGCCAGCAGCTTCGGGGGGTCTGGAAACACCATATATTTT.

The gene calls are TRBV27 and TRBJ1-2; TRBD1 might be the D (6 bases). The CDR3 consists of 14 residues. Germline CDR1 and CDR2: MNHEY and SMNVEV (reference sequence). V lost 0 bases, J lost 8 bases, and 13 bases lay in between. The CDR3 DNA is TGTGCCAGCAGTTTATCGGGGGCTAGGGGAGGCTACACCTTC. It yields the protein CASSLSGARGGYTF.

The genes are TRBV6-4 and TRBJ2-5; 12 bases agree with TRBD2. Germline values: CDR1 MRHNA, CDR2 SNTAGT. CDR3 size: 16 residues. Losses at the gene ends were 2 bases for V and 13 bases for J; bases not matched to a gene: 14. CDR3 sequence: CASSDGLAGPRVVWYF. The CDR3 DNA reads TGTGCCAGCAGTGACGGACTAGCGGGGCCCCGGGTTGTTTGGTACTTC.

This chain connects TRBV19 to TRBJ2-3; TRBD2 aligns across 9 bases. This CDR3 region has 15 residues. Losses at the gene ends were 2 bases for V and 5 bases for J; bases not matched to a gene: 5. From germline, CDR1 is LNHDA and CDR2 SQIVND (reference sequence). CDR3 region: CASSISGGRGDTQYF. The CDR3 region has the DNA TGTGCCAGTAGTATAAGCGGGGGGCGGGGAGATACGCAGTATTTT.

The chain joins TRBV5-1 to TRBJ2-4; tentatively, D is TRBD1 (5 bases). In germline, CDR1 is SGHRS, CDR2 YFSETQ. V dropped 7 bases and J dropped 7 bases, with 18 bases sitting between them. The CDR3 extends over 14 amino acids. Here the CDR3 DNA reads TGCGCCAGCTGCAATACAGGAGCCCTTAACATTCAGTACTTC. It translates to CASCNTGALNIQYF.

The CDR3 DNA reads as TGTGCCACCAGTACCGATAACGGGCAGGGTTATGAAAAACTGTTTTTT. Its translation: CATSTDNGQGYEKLFF. The chain is built from TRBV24-1 and TRBJ1-4; D might be TRBD1 (5 bases). Trimming took 6 bases from V and 6 from J, leaving 19 bases between them. CDR3 size: 16 residues. Germline V gene sequence: CDR1 KGHDR, CDR2 SFDVKD.

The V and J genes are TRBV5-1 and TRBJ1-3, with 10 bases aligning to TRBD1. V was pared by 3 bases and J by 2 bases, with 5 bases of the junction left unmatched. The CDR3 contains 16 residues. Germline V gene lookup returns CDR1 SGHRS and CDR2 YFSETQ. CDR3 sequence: CASSSGQGRAGNTIYF. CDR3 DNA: TGCGCCAGCAGCTCGGGACAGGGGCGGGCTGGAAACACCATATATTTT. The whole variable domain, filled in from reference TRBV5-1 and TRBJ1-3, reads KAGVTQTPRYLIKTRGQQVTLSCSPISGHRSVSWYQQTPGQGLQFLFEYFSETQRNKGNFPGRFSGRQFSNSRSEMNVSTLELGDSALYLCASSSGQGRAGNTIYFGEGSWLTVV.

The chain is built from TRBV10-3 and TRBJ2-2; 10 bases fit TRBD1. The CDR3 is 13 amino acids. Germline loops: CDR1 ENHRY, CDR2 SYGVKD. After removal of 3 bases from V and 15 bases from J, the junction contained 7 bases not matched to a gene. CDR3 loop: CAISDGQGVEVFF. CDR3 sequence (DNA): TGTGCCATCAGTGACGGACAGGGGGTAGAGGTGTTTTTT.